This T cell receptor (beta chain) was identified in a study of regulatory T cells in long-lasting Graves disease. On the study more broadly: Graves' patients with a new diagnosis had received antithyroid drugs under 3 months. Study-level points and caveats: Compared with new cases, persistent Graves' patients showed reduced TCR diversity.

According to the study, TCR beta libraries were built with iRepertoire HTBI primers and CDR3-region Arm-PCR. TCRdb used MiXCR to reprocess the multiplex PCR reads, holding one entry per CDR3 protein. This sample has around 250,000 distinct CDR3 sequences; more than 15% occur once, and the top ten carry around 15%. This clonotype was found many times. The antigen remains undetermined. The CDR3 has 15 residues. Trimming cost V 0 bases and J 3 bases, with 14 bases left between them. CDR1 is DFQATT, CDR2 SNEGSKA, per germline (reference sequence). Time point given: newly diagnosed GD, antithyroid drugs for less than 3 months. Extracted RNA from PBMCs served as the source of the TCR library. These sequences were also reported in another study, on T cells in Graves' hyperthyroidism and ophthalmopathy. That source reports: With the HTBI primer set, the TCR CDR3 went through a first round of RT-PCR. In validation, the model predicted ophthalmopathy. These predictions came a median about 6.2 months before onset.

The receptor was derived from a woman aged 25 to 39 with Graves disease. The J gene is TRBJ1-1, the V gene TRBV20-1; perhaps TRBD1 as D (5 bases). The material was peripheral blood mononuclear cells (PBMCs), obtained at new diagnosis, from a patient treated with antithyroid drugs. The chain's CDR3 is CSARDGGRGYTEAFF. CDR3 in DNA: TGCAGTGCTAGAGATGGGGGGAGGGGTTACACTGAAGCTTTCTTT.